The 18 T cell receptor beta chains given below trace back to one sample, sequenced in a study of blood T cell repertoires in COVID-19. Using immunoSEQ multiplex PCR, the repertoire was profiled, and TCRdb retains in-frame clones only, with some absent. This table holds around 310,000 clones, 85% to 90% found once. Sequencing was carried out using PBMCs or T cells enriched from blood (not recorded which). Receptors were obtained from a woman in her 30s who had recovered from COVID-19.

The rearrangement uses TRBV7-9 and TRBJ2-4, with D possibly TRBD1 on 5 matching bases. Looked up from germline, CDR1 is SEHNR and CDR2 is FQNEAQ (reference sequence). There are 14 residues in the CDR3. Trimming stripped 8 bases from V and 7 bases from J, with 18 bases between. Here the CDR3 DNA reads TGTGCCAGCGACTCCCCAGGGTGGGGTAACATTCAGTACTTC. This encodes CASDSPGWGNIQYF. Full variable domain (missing parts from reference TRBV7-9 and TRBJ2-4): DTGVSQNPRHKITKRGQNVTFRCDPISEHNRLYWYRQTLGQGPEFLTYFQNEAQLEKSRLLSDRFSAERPKGSFSTLEIQRTEQGDSAMYLCASDSPGWGNIQYFGAGTRLSVL.

This clone has only one observation. This chain joins TRBV15 and TRBJ2-7, with unresolved D. Looked up from germline, CDR1 is LNHNV and CDR2 is YYDKDF (reference sequence). The CDR3 runs to 13 residues. The V end lost 2 bases, the J end lost 3 bases, and 8 bases lay between the germline ends. CDR3 sequence (DNA): TGTGCCACCAGCAGATCACCAGGCTACGAGCAGTACTTC. Its translation is CATSRSPGYEQYF.

This clone was seen a single time. This chain connects TRBV7-6 to TRBJ2-7; D perhaps matches TRBD2 (6 bases). From germline, CDR1 is SGHVS and CDR2 FNYEAQ. The CDR3 spans 17 residues. The germline V and J ends were trimmed by 1 base and 3 bases, with 19 bases remaining between them. This CDR3 reads CASSLGLGGDPFYEQYF. The CDR3 DNA sequence: TGTGCCAGCAGCTTAGGTTTGGGGGGTGACCCCTTCTACGAGCAGTACTTC.

The chain recombines TRBV6-2 or TRBV6-3 with TRBJ1-5; 9 bases are a match to TRBD1. The CDR3 extends over 15 amino acids. The trim removed 2 bases at V and 7 bases at J, leaving 6 bases unmatched. CDR1 and CDR2 from the germline V gene are MNHEY and SVGEGT. CDR3 sequence (DNA): TGTGCCAGCAGTTACGGTACAGGGGGCTTACAGCCCCAGCATTTT. Amino acid sequence: CASSYGTGGLQPQHF.

The V and J genes are TRBV19 and TRBJ1-3, with D possibly TRBD1 on 6 matching bases. V lost 8 bases, J lost 0 bases, and 11 bases lay in between. The germline V gene has CDR1 LNHDA and CDR2 SQIVND (reference sequence). This CDR3 spans 14 amino acids. CDR3 nucleotide sequence: TGTGCCAGTTCTCGAGGGGGCTCTGGAAACACCATATATTTT. Its translation: CASSRGGSGNTIYF.

This chain links TRBV30 with TRBJ1-5; 8 bases are a match to TRBD1. The germline CDR1 and CDR2 sequences are GTSNPN and SVGIG (reference sequence). This CDR3 is built from 17 residues. The V segment lost 2 bases and the J segment 0 bases; nucleotides outside the gene matches: 9. The DNA of the CDR3 is TGTGCCTGGAGTAAAAGCCGGACAGGGAATAGCAATCAGCCCCAGCATTTT. Amino acids: CAWSKSRTGNSNQPQHF.

The CDR3 sequence is CASSPPGRRGEAFF. CDR3 DNA sequence: TGTGCCAGCTCACCACCGGGGAGGCGCGGCGAAGCTTTCTTT. The V and J genes are TRBV18 and TRBJ1-1, with D unresolved. The germline V and J ends were trimmed by 0 bases and 8 bases, with 13 bases remaining between them. The CDR3 has 14 amino acids. CDR1 KGHSH and CDR2 LQKENI come from the germline V gene.

This clone appeared a single time. The chain uses TRBV15 and TRBJ2-2; 8 bases line up with TRBD2. With 0 bases clipped from V and 5 bases from J, the junction kept 2 bases outside the gene matches. The germline V gene has CDR1 LNHNV and CDR2 YYDKDF (reference sequence). The CDR3 is 15 residues long. As DNA, the CDR3 is TGTGCCACCAGCAGAGATCGCGGGAGGACCGGGGAGCTGTTTTTT. Its protein product is CATSRDRGRTGELFF.

This chain links TRBV15 with TRBJ1-5, with TRBD1 as a possible D gene (6 bases). Germline V CDR1 and CDR2: LNHNV, YYDKDF (reference sequence). V lost 5 bases and J 3 bases, leaving 17 bases between the germline ends. This CDR3 comprises 16 residues. CDR3 sequence: CATSDRTEAYNQPQHF. The CDR3 coding sequence is TGTGCCACCAGCGACAGGACCGAAGCCTACAATCAGCCCCAGCATTTT.

The rearrangement links TRBV18 to TRBJ1-1, with 10 positions matching TRBD1. The V gene end was trimmed by 3 bases and the J gene end by 4 bases; junction bases not matched to a gene: 11. This CDR3 is built from 17 residues. Germline-derived CDR1 and CDR2 are KGHSH and LQKENI. The DNA for the CDR3 is TGTGCCAGCTCACCGATTTTGGACAGGGGGTCAGGCACTGAAGCTTTCTTT. It yields the protein CASSPILDRGSGTEAFF. Full variable domain (rest looked up from reference TRBV18 and TRBJ1-1): NAGVMQNPRHLVRRRGQEARLRCSPMKGHSHVYWYRQLPEEGLKFMVYLQKENIIDESGMPKERFSAEFPKEGPSILRIQQVVRGDSAAYFCASSPILDRGSGTEAFFGQGTRLTVV.

The rearrangement uses TRBV9 and TRBJ1-3, with D maybe TRBD1 (6 bases). CDR1 is SGDLS and CDR2 is YYNGEE in the germline V gene. V gave up 5 bases and J gave up 1 base, with 13 bases separating them. This CDR3 is built from 15 residues. The CDR3 here is CASSTGMGSGNTIYF. CDR3 sequence (DNA): TGTGCCAGCAGTACAGGGATGGGGTCTGGAAACACCATATATTTT.

The chain couples TRBV29-1 to TRBJ2-7; a possible D gene is TRBD1 (5 bases). Trimming took off 4 bases at V and 3 bases at J, with 10 bases between the two ends. The CDR3 is 12 residues long. Germline V gene data show CDR1 as SQVTM and CDR2 as ANQGSEA. CDR3 amino acids: CSVVPGNYEQYF. CDR3 coding DNA: TGCAGCGTTGTCCCAGGGAACTACGAGCAGTACTTC.

V is TRBV7-2 and J is TRBJ2-1; 12 bases are a match to TRBD2. V shed 5 bases and J 7 bases; nucleotides not matched to a gene: 9. The V gene's germline CDR1 is SGHTA and CDR2 FQGNSA. The CDR3 is made up of 16 amino acids. The CDR3 region has the DNA TGTGCCAGCAGCCAACCCCCGGGACTAGCGGGTAATGAGCAGTTCTTC. Its protein is CASSQPPGLAGNEQFF.

The rearrangement links TRBV28 to TRBJ1-5; TRBD1 matches at 9 bases. The CDR3 totals 16 residues. V lost 6 bases, J lost 7 bases, and 13 bases stayed unmatched. The germline V gene has CDR1 MDHEN and CDR2 SYDVKM. In DNA, the CDR3 is TGTGCCAGCAGGCAAAATCCCGGGACAGGGAGCCAGCCCCAGCATTTT. This translates into CASRQNPGTGSQPQHF.

The rearrangement joins TRBV3-1 (or the pseudogene TRBV3-2) to TRBJ1-3; weak D call: TRBD1 (5 bases). Germline CDR1 LGHDT, CDR2 YNNKEL (reference sequence). This CDR3 contains 15 residues. With 0 bases removed from V and 0 bases from J, the gap between germline ends came to 6 bases. CDR3 DNA: TGTGCCAGCAGCCAAGATGACAGCTCTGGAAACACCATATATTTT. Its protein product is CASSQDDSSGNTIYF.

This clone is a singleton in its sample. This chain uses TRBV25-1 with TRBJ2-5; 7 nucleotides align to TRBD1. Trimming took 3 bases from V and 3 from J; bases not matched to a gene: 7. From germline, CDR1 is MGHDK and CDR2 SYGVNS. This CDR3 has 15 amino acids. In DNA, the CDR3 is TGTGCCAGCAGTGACCTAGGGGGCCGCAAAGAGACCCAGTACTTC. Protein: CASSDLGGRKETQYF.

This chain links TRBV10-3 with TRBJ2-7; D not resolved. Germline-derived CDR1 and CDR2 are ENHRY and SYGVKD. The CDR3 totals 12 residues. The CDR3 is CAASAEDYEQYF. CDR3 sequence (DNA): TGTGCAGCGTCAGCAGAGGACTACGAGCAGTACTTC.

This clone was observed once. This chain uses TRBV10-3 with TRBJ1-2, with TRBD1 matching over 7 bases. Germline loops: CDR1 ENHRY, CDR2 SYGVKD. The CDR3 covers 15 residues. With 4 bases clipped from V and 4 bases from J, the junction kept 9 bases outside the gene matches. CDR3 bases: TGTGCCATCAGTGTAGAGGGGGCGAATATCTATGGCTACACCTTC. This sequence encodes CAISVEGANIYGYTF.